One sample yielded the 29 T cell receptor beta chains listed below, sequenced in a study of cytomegalovirus exposure and HLA in healthy donors. Vbeta (60) and Jbeta (13) primers were used in the PCR. The table came from immunoSEQ multiplex PCR; TCRdb's copy has only in-frame clones and leaves some out. With fewer than 85,000 clones in the sample, the ten largest clones hold approximately 4.3%. The sequenced material came from PBMCs. These receptors all stem from a man under 40 in good health and CMV-seronegative.

The genes are TRBV6-4 and TRBJ2-3, with 8 bases matching TRBD2. The germline V gene encodes CDR1 MRHNA and CDR2 SNTAGT. The J segment lost 1 base and the V segment lost 3 bases, leaving 3 bases of the junction unmatched. This CDR3 spans 15 amino acids. The CDR3 loop is CASSDAGGGTDTQYF. The CDR3 coding sequence is TGTGCCAGCAGTGATGCGGGGGGCGGCACAGATACGCAGTATTTT.

The chain combines TRBV19 with TRBJ2-2; 8 bases map to TRBD2. CDR3 length: 15 residues. J was trimmed by 4 bases and V by 7 bases; bases with no gene match: 8. Germline CDR1 reads LNHDA; CDR2 reads SQIVND (reference sequence). This CDR3 is CASNEAGVSTGELFF. In DNA form, the CDR3 reads TGTGCCAGTAACGAAGCGGGGGTCAGCACCGGGGAGCTGTTTTTT.

The chain employs TRBV7-9 and TRBJ1-1; weak D call: TRBD1 (6 bases). Trimming shortened V by 1 base and J by 1 base, and 7 bases separated the two germline ends. CDR1 is SEHNR, CDR2 FQNEAQ, per germline (reference sequence). The CDR3 is made up of 14 amino acids. Here the CDR3 reads CASSLEGQNTEAFF. CDR3 in DNA: TGTGCCAGCAGCTTAGAGGGACAGAACACTGAAGCTTTCTTT.

This rearrangement joins TRBV30 to TRBJ1-1, with 10 bases fitting TRBD1. The ends lost 7 bases at V and 7 bases at J; junction bases unmatched: 9. Germline V gene data show CDR1 as GTSNPN and CDR2 as SVGIG (reference sequence). The CDR3 totals 13 residues. This CDR3 is CASQGDRGVEAFF. In nucleotides, the CDR3 is TGTGCCTCCCAAGGGGACAGGGGCGTTGAAGCTTTCTTT.

This sequence joins TRBV7-9 and TRBJ2-7; 10 nucleotides agree with TRBD1. Germline CDR1 SEHNR, CDR2 FQNEAQ (reference sequence). V lost 6 bases and J lost 2; bases outside the gene matches: 10. The CDR3 contains 16 residues. The CDR3 sequence: CASSSTGTGAAYEQYF. The CDR3 DNA reads TGTGCCAGCAGTTCTACCGGGACAGGGGCCGCCTACGAGCAGTACTTC.

The V call is TRBV11-3, the J call TRBJ2-7; D may be TRBD1 (5 bases). Germline V CDR1 and CDR2: SGHNT, YENEEA. The CDR3 has 15 amino acids. V lost 4 bases to trimming and J lost 7 bases, with 20 bases between them. CDR3 in amino acids: CASSSTGTSFLEQYF. CDR3 bases: TGTGCCAGCAGCTCCACAGGAACTTCCTTCTTGGAGCAGTACTTC.

The chain combines TRBV7-2 with TRBJ1-5; TRBD1 matches 7 bases. There are 13 residues in the CDR3. Per germline, CDR1 SGHTA and CDR2 FQGNSA. V gave up 5 bases and J gave up 6 bases; unmatched junction bases: 4. In DNA form, the CDR3 reads TGTGCCAGCAGCCCGGACAGGCGTCAGCCCCAGCATTTT. Its translation is CASSPDRRQPQHF.

The rearrangement links TRBV30 to TRBJ1-6; D unresolved. The V end was cut by 3 bases, the J end by 5 bases, with 2 bases between. Per germline, CDR1 GTSNPN and CDR2 SVGIG (reference sequence). This CDR3 is built from 11 residues. CDR3: CAWSNNSPLHF. In nucleotides, the CDR3 is TGTGCCTGGAGCAATAATTCACCCCTCCACTTT.

This chain uses TRBV28 with TRBJ2-7, with D maybe TRBD1 (5 bases). Between the trimmed V and J ends, which lost 6 bases and 1 base, there was a span of 10 bases. CDR1 MDHEN and CDR2 SYDVKM come from the germline V gene. The CDR3 contains 13 residues. CDR3 DNA sequence: TGTGCCAGCAGCGAAGGGGTATCCTACGAGCAGTACTTC. This encodes CASSEGVSYEQYF.

The V call is TRBV5-5, the J call TRBJ1-1, with 8 bases lining up with TRBD1. V shed 4 bases and J 1 base; nucleotides not matched to a gene: 3. This CDR3 region has 14 residues. Germline CDR1 is SGHKS and CDR2 is YYEKEE (reference sequence). The CDR3 bases are TGTGCCAGCAGCCCAGGGACAGGGAACACTGAAGCTTTCTTT. Translation: CASSPGTGNTEAFF.

The chain links TRBV15 to TRBJ1-4; D remains unclear. The CDR3 spans 14 residues. The germline V gene has CDR1 LNHNV and CDR2 YYDKDF (reference sequence). V lost 3 bases and J lost 10, with 15 bases in between. CDR3 DNA sequence: TGTGCCACCAGCAGGACAAGCGCTAGCGGAAAACTGTTTTTT. Protein: CATSRTSASGKLFF.

This chain connects TRBV5-1 to TRBJ1-1; D perhaps matches TRBD1 (6 bases). Germline V lookup: CDR1 SGHRS, CDR2 YFSETQ. With 4 bases removed from V and 4 bases from J, the gap between germline ends came to 14 bases. The CDR3 loop spans 14 amino acids. The CDR3 sequence: CASSPLTGSTEAFF. The CDR3 DNA reads as TGCGCCAGCAGCCCCCTTACAGGGAGCACTGAAGCTTTCTTT.

The genes are TRBV30 and TRBJ2-7; D is perhaps TRBD2 (5 bases). This CDR3 contains 16 residues. Trimming took 2 bases from V and 3 from J, leaving 20 bases between them. Germline V gives CDR1 GTSNPN, CDR2 SVGIG (reference sequence). The CDR3 loop reads CAWSQTDSRKFYEQYF. Here the CDR3 DNA reads TGTGCCTGGAGTCAAACGGACTCTAGGAAATTCTACGAGCAGTACTTC.

V is TRBV29-1 and J is TRBJ1-2; D is unclear. Germline V gene data show CDR1 as SQVTM and CDR2 as ANQGSEA. The CDR3 loop spans 10 amino acids. Trimming shortened V by 7 bases and J by 7 bases, and 10 bases separated the two germline ends. The CDR3 spells CSAASTGYTF. Here the CDR3 DNA reads TGCAGCGCCGCTAGTACTGGCTACACCTTC.

The CDR3: CASSEGLARSYEQYF. For the CDR3, the DNA is TGTGCCAGCAGCGAGGGACTAGCCCGCTCCTACGAGCAGTACTTC. This chain connects TRBV7-2 to TRBJ2-7; 9 bases align to TRBD2. The length of the CDR3 is 15 residues. The V gene's germline CDR1 is SGHTA and CDR2 FQGNSA. V lost 5 bases to trimming and J lost 0 bases; unmatched junction nucleotides: 5.

This chain links TRBV18 with TRBJ2-1; possible D gene TRBD1, 5 bases. V was trimmed by 1 base and J by 4 bases, leaving 8 bases between them. The CDR3 has 14 residues. Germline CDR1 KGHSH, CDR2 LQKENI. The CDR3 nucleotides are TGTGCCAGCTCACCACGGGGCTCGTACAATGAGCAGTTCTTC. It codes for CASSPRGSYNEQFF.

Details on this clone: The junction shows a germline mismatch at one end, possibly a read error. This rearrangement joins TRBV2 to TRBJ2-7; a possible D gene is TRBD1 (5 bases). The length of the CDR3 is 12 residues. CDR1 and CDR2 from the germline V gene are SNHLY and FYNNEI. CDR3 protein: CASSLVGVQGNF. CDR3 nucleotides: TGTGCCAGCAGCCTAGTTGGTGTGCAGGGCAACTTC.

The rearrangement links TRBV6-1 to TRBJ2-7, with D maybe TRBD1 (6 bases). The CDR3 spans 14 residues. Germline CDR1 reads MNHNS; CDR2 reads SASEGT. V was trimmed by 4 bases and J by 2 bases, leaving 12 bases between them. The CDR3 spells CASSARTDPYEQYF. The CDR3 coding sequence is TGTGCCAGCAGTGCGCGGACAGATCCCTACGAGCAGTACTTC.

The chain is built from TRBV9 and TRBJ2-3, with 7 bases fitting TRBD2. Germline loops: CDR1 SGDLS, CDR2 YYNGEE. The CDR3 has 14 amino acids. Unmatched junction bases numbered 6, after V lost 0 bases and J lost 8 bases. CDR3 region: CASSVGGSEGTQYF. CDR3 nucleotides: TGTGCCAGCAGCGTAGGCGGGAGTGAAGGTACGCAGTATTTT.

The J gene is TRBJ1-2, the V gene TRBV2, with TRBD1 identical over 9 bases. Per germline, CDR1 SNHLY and CDR2 FYNNEI. Losses at the gene ends were 5 bases for V and 13 bases for J; bases not matched to a gene: 8. The length of the CDR3 is 12 residues. In DNA form, the CDR3 reads TGTGCCAGCAGTACGGACAGGGGTGCGCTCACCTTC. Translation: CASSTDRGALTF.

J is TRBJ1-3 and V is TRBV4-1; no clear D. V lost 6 bases and J 4 bases, leaving 10 bases between the germline ends. Germline assignment: CDR1 MGHRA and CDR2 YSYEKL. The CDR3 sequence is 13 residues long. The CDR3 loop is CASRERWGNTIYF. In nucleotides, the CDR3 is TGCGCCAGCAGGGAGAGGTGGGGAAACACCATATATTTT.

The genes are TRBV5-1 and TRBJ1-1, with TRBD1 as a possible D gene (5 bases). Trimming removed 0 bases at V and 2 bases at J, with 8 bases between. Germline loops: CDR1 SGHRS, CDR2 YFSETQ. The CDR3 is 14 residues long. The CDR3 sequence is CASSLGQQNTEAFF. CDR3 nucleotide sequence: TGCGCCAGCAGCTTGGGACAGCAAAACACTGAAGCTTTCTTT.

The V and J genes are TRBV9 and TRBJ1-3, with TRBD1 matching 11 bases. Germline values: CDR1 SGDLS, CDR2 YYNGEE. J lost 3 bases, V lost 0 bases, and 5 bases had no gene match. The CDR3 is 17 amino acids. The CDR3 coding sequence is TGTGCCAGCAGCGTAGCTCGGACAGGGGGCGATGGAAACACCATATATTTT. Translation: CASSVARTGGDGNTIYF.

The rearrangement uses TRBV19 and TRBJ1-5; 8 bases map to TRBD1. V shed 5 bases and J 6 bases; nucleotides not matched to a gene: 6. The length of the CDR3 is 14 residues. Per germline, CDR1 LNHDA and CDR2 SQIVND (reference sequence). Written as DNA, the CDR3 is TGTGCCAGTAGTGGCAGGGGGCGAGGTCAGCCCCAGCATTTT. Translating gives CASSGRGRGQPQHF.

The V call is TRBV5-6, the J call TRBJ2-7; possible D gene TRBD2, 6 bases. The length of the CDR3 is 13 residues. With 7 bases removed from V and 3 bases from J, the gap between germline ends came to 14 bases. Germline V gene sequence: CDR1 SGHDT, CDR2 YYEEEE. The CDR3 nucleotides read TGTGCCAGCCGAAACGGCGGGATCTACGAGCAGTACTTC. Its protein product is CASRNGGIYEQYF.

The rearrangement uses TRBV15 and TRBJ1-6; 12 bases are a match to TRBD1. J gave up 19 bases and V 0 bases, and 4 bases lay outside the gene matches. The CDR3 spans 13 residues. Germline V gene lookup returns CDR1 LNHNV and CDR2 YYDKDF (reference sequence). The CDR3 DNA sequence: TGTGCCACCAGCAGAGAACCGGGACAGGGGGCACACTTT. It yields the protein CATSREPGQGAHF.

This chain's CDR3 is CASSVSGGFYNEQFF. In nucleotides, the CDR3 is TGTGCCAGCAGCGTTAGCGGGGGGTTCTACAATGAGCAGTTCTTC. This chain connects TRBV9 to TRBJ2-1; 10 bases align to TRBD2. V dropped 2 bases and J dropped 3; count of bases not matched to a gene: 2. This CDR3 is 15 amino acids long. Germline V gene data show CDR1 as SGDLS and CDR2 as YYNGEE.

This chain links TRBV6-6 with TRBJ2-7, with 9 nucleotides matching TRBD2. The junction had 13 bases not matched to a gene; V was cut back by 5 bases and J by 5 bases. Germline values: CDR1 MNHNY, CDR2 SVGAGI (reference sequence). This CDR3 spans 16 amino acids. The CDR3 nucleotides read TGTGCCAGCAGTGGGCGTGTAGCGGGAGAGGAGCACGAGCAGTACTTC. This translates into CASSGRVAGEEHEQYF.

This chain joins TRBV7-9 and TRBJ1-3; D remains unclear. Germline CDR1 reads SEHNR; CDR2 reads FQNEAQ (reference sequence). The CDR3 runs to 14 residues. Trimming removed 1 base at V and 5 bases at J, with 9 bases between. The CDR3 loop reads CASSLEHYRNTIYF. The CDR3, as DNA: TGTGCCAGCAGCTTAGAACACTATCGAAACACCATATATTTT.